This T cell receptor (beta chain) was obtained from a study of blood T cell repertoires in COVID-19. J lost 3 bases, V lost 2 bases, and 12 bases had no gene match. Germline-derived CDR1 and CDR2 are MDHEN and SYDVKM. There are 17 residues in the CDR3. Repertoires were generated with immunoSEQ multiplex PCR, while TCRdb's copy carries only in-frame clones and drops some. The repertoire holds 200,000 to 250,000 clones, with roughly 84% as singletons. The clonotype originates from a woman of 80 years or more with active or convalescent COVID-19. The source material was peripheral blood. The J gene is TRBJ1-1, the V gene TRBV28; 7 nucleotides match TRBD1. The CDR3 sequence is CASSLVVRGGRDTEAFF. The CDR3 DNA reads TGTGCCAGCAGTTTAGTCGTTCGAGGGGGCCGCGACACTGAAGCTTTCTTT.